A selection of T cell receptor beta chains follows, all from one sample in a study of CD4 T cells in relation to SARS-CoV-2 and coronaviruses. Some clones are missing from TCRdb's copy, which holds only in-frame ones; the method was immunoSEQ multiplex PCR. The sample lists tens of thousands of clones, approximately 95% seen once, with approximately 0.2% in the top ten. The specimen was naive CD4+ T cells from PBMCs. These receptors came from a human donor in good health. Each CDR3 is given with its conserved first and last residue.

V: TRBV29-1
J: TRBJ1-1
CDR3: CSVDKGLTEAFF

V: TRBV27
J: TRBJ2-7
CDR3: CASSSWASGGGEQYF

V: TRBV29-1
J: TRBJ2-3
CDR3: CSVRTGEGDTQYF

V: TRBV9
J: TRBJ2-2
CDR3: CASSVERDRLNAGELFF

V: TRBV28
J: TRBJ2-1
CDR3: CASSLVGDEQFF

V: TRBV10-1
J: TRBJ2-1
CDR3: CASSQTGTLEANEQFF

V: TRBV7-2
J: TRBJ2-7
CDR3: CASSLDAGGGSLGYEQYF

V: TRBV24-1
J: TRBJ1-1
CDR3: CATSGTASTEAFF

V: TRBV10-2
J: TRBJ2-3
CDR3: CASQRDRGSGDTQYF

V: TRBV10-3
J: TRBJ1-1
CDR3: CAISDSRGYTEAFF

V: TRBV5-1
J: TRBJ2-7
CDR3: CASSRGTGEQYF

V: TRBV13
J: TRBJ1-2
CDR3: CASSLASEYTF

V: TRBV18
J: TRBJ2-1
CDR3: CASSPSGGLYNEQFF

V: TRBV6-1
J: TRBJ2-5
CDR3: CASSEIWLAGQETQYF

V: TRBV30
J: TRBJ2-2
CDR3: CAWGRTFNTGELFF